The TCR beta chain under discussion was sequenced for a study of identical twins. Broader study findings: For zero-insertion analyses, partial confounding could come from invariant MAIT and iNKT cells. While abundant cord blood beta clonotypes carried fewer insertions, memory repertoires showed no such pattern.

V trimming: 3 bases; J trimming: 4 bases; junction bases outside the gene matches: 14. This CDR3 region has 18 residues. CDR1 SGHDN and CDR2 FVKESK come from the germline V gene. Donors uniformly comprised healthy Caucasians. This clonotype was observed many times. The target antigen is unknown. TCRdb recomputed calls from the 5' RACE reads with MiXCR, one row per CDR3 protein. The sample includes around 300,000 distinct CDR3 sequences, 8% to 9% of them seen just once. The sample also formed part of further work on yellow fever vaccine responses in identical twins. This second study notes: Each twin's T cell response to the vaccine was reported to look partly convergent and partly personalized.

Input material: memory (CD45RO+) T cells sorted from blood. The source of this sequence is a woman aged 18-30 years in good health. This chain uses TRBV14 with TRBJ1-1; 10 bases fit TRBD1. This chain's CDR3 is CASSQRTGGTGWGTEAFF. The CDR3 DNA reads TGTGCCAGCAGCCAGCGGACAGGGGGGACCGGTTGGGGCACTGAAGCTTTCTTT.